This note documents a single TCR beta chain sequence. The CDR3 is made up of 15 amino acids. Losses at the gene ends were 6 bases for V and 0 bases for J; bases not matched to a gene: 4. CDR1 is MDHEN and CDR2 is SYDVKM in the germline V gene. The data are from a study of STAT5B mutations in CD4+ large granular lymphocyte leukemia. Controls came from buffy coats of healthy blood donors. The assay was immunoSEQ multiplex PCR, and TCRdb's table has in-frame clones only and misses some. The sample consists of tens of thousands of clones, roughly 70% of them appearing once. This TCR came from a human donor in good health. This chain connects TRBV28 to TRBJ2-2, with 7 bases fitting TRBD1. Material for sequencing was CD4+ T cells from blood buffy coats. The CDR3 protein is CASRRGGSNTGELFF. The DNA of the CDR3 is TGTGCCAGCAGAAGAGGGGGCTCGAACACCGGGGAGCTGTTTTTT.